This T cell receptor beta chain was sequenced during a study of cytomegalovirus exposure and HLA in healthy donors. Overall study: Researchers previously reported finding just under 120 million unique TCR beta sequences from about 170 million T cells.

As regards this clone: Antigen: not known.

Healthy bone marrow donors made up the donors. PCR amplification relied on 60 Vbeta primers (plus 13 Jbeta primers). Profiling relied on immunoSEQ multiplex PCR, and the TCRdb table lists in-frame clones only, not all of them. The table records 200,000 to 250,000 clones, roughly 84% of them present only once. General observations from the study: A later analysis revealed that TCR association rates differed between HLA loci, peaking at DRB1 and bottoming out at HLA-C. Most subjects' HLA-A and HLA-B alleles were reportedly predicted from TCR beta sequences.

The sample taken for sequencing was PBMCs. The TCR was taken from a man in his fifties in good health and CMV-seronegative.

The CDR3 DNA is TGTGCCAGCAGTAGAGCCGGGACAGGGAGCCACGAGCAGTACTTC. Its translation is CASSRAGTGSHEQYF. The chain is built from TRBV6-5 and TRBJ2-7, with 9 positions matching TRBD1. Unmatched junction bases numbered 10, after V lost 5 bases and J lost 5 bases. Germline loops: CDR1 MNHEY, CDR2 SVGAGI. There are 15 residues in the CDR3.